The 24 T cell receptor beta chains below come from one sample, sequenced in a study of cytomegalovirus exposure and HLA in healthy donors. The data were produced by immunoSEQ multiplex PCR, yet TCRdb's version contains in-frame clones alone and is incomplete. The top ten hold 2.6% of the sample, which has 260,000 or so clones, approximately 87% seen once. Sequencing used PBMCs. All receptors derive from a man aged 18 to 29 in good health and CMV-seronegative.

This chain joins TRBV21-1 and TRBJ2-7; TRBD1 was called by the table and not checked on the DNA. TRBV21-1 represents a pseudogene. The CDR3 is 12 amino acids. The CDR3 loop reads CARYNRDHEQYF. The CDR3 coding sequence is TGTGCCCGATACAACAGGGACCACGAGCAGTACTTC.

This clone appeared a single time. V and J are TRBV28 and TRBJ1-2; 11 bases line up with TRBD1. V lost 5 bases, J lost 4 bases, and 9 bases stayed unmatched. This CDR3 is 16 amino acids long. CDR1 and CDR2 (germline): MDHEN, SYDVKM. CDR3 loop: CASSPLTGTGGYGYTF. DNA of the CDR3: TGTGCCAGCAGTCCCCTGACCGGGACAGGGGGCTATGGCTACACCTTC.

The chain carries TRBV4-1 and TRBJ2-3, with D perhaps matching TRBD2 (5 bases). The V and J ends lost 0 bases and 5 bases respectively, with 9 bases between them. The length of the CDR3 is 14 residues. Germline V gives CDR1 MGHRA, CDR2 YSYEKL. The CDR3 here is CASSQDPGEDTQYF. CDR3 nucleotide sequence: TGCGCCAGCAGCCAAGACCCCGGGGAAGATACGCAGTATTTT.

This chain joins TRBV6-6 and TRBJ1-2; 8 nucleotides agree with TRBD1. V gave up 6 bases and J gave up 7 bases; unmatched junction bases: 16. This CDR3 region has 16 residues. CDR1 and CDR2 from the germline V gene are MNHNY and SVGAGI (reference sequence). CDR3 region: CASSTSLTRTGTGYTF. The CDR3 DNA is TGTGCCAGCAGCACATCCCTTACGAGGACAGGGACTGGCTACACCTTC.

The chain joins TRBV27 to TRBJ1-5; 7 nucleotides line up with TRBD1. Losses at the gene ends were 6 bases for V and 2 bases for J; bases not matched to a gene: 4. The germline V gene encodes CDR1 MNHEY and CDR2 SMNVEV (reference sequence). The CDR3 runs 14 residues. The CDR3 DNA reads TGTGCCAGCAGACCAACAGGGGGCAATCAGCCCCAGCATTTT. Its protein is CASRPTGGNQPQHF.

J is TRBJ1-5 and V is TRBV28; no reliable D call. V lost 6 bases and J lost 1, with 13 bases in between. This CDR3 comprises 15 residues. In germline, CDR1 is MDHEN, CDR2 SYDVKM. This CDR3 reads CASSLGVASNQPQHF. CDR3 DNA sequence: TGTGCCAGCAGCCTCGGGGTCGCCAGCAATCAGCCCCAGCATTTT.

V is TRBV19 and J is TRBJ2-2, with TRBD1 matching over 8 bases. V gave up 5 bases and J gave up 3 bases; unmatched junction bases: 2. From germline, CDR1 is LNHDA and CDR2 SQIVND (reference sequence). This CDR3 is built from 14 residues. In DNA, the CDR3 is TGTGCCAGTAGTGACAGGGGCGACACCGGGGAGCTGTTTTTT. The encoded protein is CASSDRGDTGELFF. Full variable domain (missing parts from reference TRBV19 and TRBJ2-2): DGGITQSPKYLFRKEGQNVTLSCEQNLNHDAMYWYRQDPGQGLRLIYYSQIVNDFQKGDIAEGYSVSREKKESFPLTVTSAQKNPTAFYLCASSDRGDTGELFFGEGSRLTVL.

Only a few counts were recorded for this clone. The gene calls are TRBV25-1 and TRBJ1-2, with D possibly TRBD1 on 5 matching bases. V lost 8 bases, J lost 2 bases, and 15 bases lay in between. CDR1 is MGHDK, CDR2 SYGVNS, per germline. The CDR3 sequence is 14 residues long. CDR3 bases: TGTGCCAGCCCTCGGGGAGGGGAGAACTATGGCTACACCTTC. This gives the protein CASPRGGENYGYTF.

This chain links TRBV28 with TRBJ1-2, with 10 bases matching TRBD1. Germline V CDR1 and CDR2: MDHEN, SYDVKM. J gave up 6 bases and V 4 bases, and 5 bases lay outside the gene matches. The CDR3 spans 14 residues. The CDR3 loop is CASSSGQGLNGYTF. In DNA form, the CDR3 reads TGTGCCAGCAGTTCGGGACAGGGGTTAAATGGCTACACCTTC.

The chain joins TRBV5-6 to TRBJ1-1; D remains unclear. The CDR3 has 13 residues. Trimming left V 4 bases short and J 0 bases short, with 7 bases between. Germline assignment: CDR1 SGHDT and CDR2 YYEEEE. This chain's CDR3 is CASSETVNTEAFF. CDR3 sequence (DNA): TGTGCCAGCAGCGAAACAGTGAACACTGAAGCTTTCTTT.

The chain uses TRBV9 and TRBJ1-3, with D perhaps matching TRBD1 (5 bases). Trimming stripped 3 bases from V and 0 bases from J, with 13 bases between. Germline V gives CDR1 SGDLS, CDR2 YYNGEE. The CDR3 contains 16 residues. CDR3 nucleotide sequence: TGTGCCAGCAGCGACAAAACAGGATTCTCTGGAAACACCATATATTTT. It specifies CASSDKTGFSGNTIYF. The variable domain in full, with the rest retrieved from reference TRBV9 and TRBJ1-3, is DSGVTQTPKHLITATGQRVTLRCSPRSGDLSVYWYQQSLDQGLQFLIQYYNGEERAKGNILERFSAQQFPDLHSELNLSSLELGDSALYFCASSDKTGFSGNTIYFGEGSWLTVV.

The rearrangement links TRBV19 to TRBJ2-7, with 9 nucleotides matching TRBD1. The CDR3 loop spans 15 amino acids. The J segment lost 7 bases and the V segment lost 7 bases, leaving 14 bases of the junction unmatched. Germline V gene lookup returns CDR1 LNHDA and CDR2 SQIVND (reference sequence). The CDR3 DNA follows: TGTGCCAGTAAATCTCGGGGACAGGGAATATGGGAGCAGTACTTC. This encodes CASKSRGQGIWEQYF.

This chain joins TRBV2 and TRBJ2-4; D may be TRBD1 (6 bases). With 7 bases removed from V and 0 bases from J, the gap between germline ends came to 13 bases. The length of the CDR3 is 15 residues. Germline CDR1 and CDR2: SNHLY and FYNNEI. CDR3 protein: CASKMGALAKNIQYF. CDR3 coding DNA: TGTGCCAGCAAAATGGGGGCTTTAGCCAAAAACATTCAGTACTTC.

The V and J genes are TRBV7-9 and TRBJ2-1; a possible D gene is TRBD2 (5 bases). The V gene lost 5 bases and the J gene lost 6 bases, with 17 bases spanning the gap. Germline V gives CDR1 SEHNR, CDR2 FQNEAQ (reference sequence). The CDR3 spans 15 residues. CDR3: CASSPGLAFTNEQFF. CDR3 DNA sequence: TGTGCCAGCAGCCCCGGGCTAGCTTTCACCAATGAGCAGTTCTTC.

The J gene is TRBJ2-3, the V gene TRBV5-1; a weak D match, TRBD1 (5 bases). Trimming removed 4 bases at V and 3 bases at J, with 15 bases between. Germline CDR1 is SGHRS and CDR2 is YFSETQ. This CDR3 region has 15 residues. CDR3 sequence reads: CASSLSRVKTDTQYF. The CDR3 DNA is TGCGCCAGCAGCCTGAGCAGGGTGAAGACAGATACGCAGTATTTT. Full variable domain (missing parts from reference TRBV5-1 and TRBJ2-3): KAGVTQTPRYLIKTRGQQVTLSCSPISGHRSVSWYQQTPGQGLQFLFEYFSETQRNKGNFPGRFSGRQFSNSRSEMNVSTLELGDSALYLCASSLSRVKTDTQYFGPGTRLTVL.

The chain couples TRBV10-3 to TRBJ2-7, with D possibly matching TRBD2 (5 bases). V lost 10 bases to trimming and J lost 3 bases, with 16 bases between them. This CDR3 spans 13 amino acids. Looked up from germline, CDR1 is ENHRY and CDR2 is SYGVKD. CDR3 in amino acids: CATVGEGSYEQYF. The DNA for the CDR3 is TGTGCCACCGTAGGTGAGGGTAGCTACGAGCAGTACTTC.

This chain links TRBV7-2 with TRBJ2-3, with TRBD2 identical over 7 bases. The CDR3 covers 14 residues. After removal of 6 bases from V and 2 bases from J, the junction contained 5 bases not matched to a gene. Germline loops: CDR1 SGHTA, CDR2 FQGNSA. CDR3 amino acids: CASSTGGNTDTQYF. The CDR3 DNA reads TGTGCCAGCAGTACCGGGGGGAACACAGATACGCAGTATTTT. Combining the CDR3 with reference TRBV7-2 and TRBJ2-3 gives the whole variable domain GAGVSQSPSNKVTEKGKDVELRCDPISGHTALYWYRQSLGQGLEFLIYFQGNSAPDKSGLPSDRFSAERTGGSVSTLTIQRTQQEDSAVYLCASSTGGNTDTQYFGPGTRLTVL.

CDR3 protein: CASSYATETGELFF. The CDR3 nucleotides read TGTGCCAGCAGTTACGCGACTGAGACCGGGGAGCTGTTTTTT. The V and J genes are TRBV27 and TRBJ2-2; D not resolved. V was clipped by 4 bases and J by 5 bases, with 11 bases between them. In germline, CDR1 is MNHEY, CDR2 SMNVEV (reference sequence). The CDR3 is 14 amino acids.

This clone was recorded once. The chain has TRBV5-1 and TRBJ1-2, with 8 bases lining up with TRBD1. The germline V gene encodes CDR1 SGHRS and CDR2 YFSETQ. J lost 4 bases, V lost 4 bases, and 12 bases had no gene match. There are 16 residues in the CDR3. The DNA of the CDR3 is TGCGCCAGCAGCGCAGAGCCCCCGACAGGGGCCTATGGCTACACCTTC. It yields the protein CASSAEPPTGAYGYTF.

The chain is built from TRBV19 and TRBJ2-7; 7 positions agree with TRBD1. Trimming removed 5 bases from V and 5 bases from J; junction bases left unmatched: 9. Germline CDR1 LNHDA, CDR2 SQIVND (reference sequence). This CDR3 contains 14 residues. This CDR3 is CASSPGQGENEQYF. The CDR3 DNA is TGTGCCAGTAGTCCCGGGCAGGGGGAAAACGAGCAGTACTTC.

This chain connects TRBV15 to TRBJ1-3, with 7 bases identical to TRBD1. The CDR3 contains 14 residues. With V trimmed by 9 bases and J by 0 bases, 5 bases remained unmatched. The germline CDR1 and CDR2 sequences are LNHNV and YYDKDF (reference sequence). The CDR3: CATTTGVSGNTIYF. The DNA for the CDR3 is TGTGCCACAACCACAGGGGTCTCTGGAAACACCATATATTTT.

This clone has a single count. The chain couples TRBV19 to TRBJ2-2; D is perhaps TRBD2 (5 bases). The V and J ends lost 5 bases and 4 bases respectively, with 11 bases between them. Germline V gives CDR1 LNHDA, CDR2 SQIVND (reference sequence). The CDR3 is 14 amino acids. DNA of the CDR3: TGTGCCAGTAGTGTGGAGGTAGTCACCGGGGAGCTGTTTTTT. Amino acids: CASSVEVVTGELFF.

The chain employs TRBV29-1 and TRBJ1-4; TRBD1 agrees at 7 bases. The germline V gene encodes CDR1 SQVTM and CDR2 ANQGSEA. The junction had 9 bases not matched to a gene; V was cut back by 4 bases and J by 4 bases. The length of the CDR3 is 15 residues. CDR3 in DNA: TGCAGCGTTGGAGAACCGGGACAGCTTAATGAAAAACTGTTTTTT. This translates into CSVGEPGQLNEKLFF.

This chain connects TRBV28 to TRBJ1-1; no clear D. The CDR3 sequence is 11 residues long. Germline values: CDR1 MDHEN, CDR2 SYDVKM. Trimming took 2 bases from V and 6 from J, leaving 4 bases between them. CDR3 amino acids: CASSLIAEAFF. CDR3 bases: TGTGCCAGCAGTTTAATCGCTGAAGCTTTCTTT.